The clone carrying this TCR beta chain was seen only a few times. This CDR3 contains 15 residues. The V and J ends lost 4 bases and 1 base respectively, with 11 bases between them. Per germline, CDR1 MNHEY and CDR2 SMNVEV (reference sequence). The source of the sample is a study of blood T cell repertoires in COVID-19. Looking at the study overall: Both acute and convalescent COVID-19 samples were obtained from the United States, Italy and Spain.

Profiling relied on immunoSEQ multiplex PCR, and the TCRdb table lists in-frame clones only, not all of them. Found here are under 100,000 clones, approximately 88% of them singletons; the top ten hold approximately 8%. Input material: peripheral blood. The clonotype originates from a man aged 25 to 40 with acute or convalescent COVID-19. The chain carries TRBV27 and TRBJ1-5; D is uncertain. CDR3 protein: CASSWGGGSNQPQHF. For the CDR3, the DNA is TGTGCCAGCAGTTGGGGTGGCGGGAGCAATCAGCCCCAGCATTTT.